These 9 T cell receptor beta chains came from one sample sequenced in a study of cytotoxic CD8 clonotypes in ibrutinib-treated CLL. Method: immunoSEQ multiplex PCR; TCRdb's copy keeps in-frame clones and lacks some. The sample records fewer than 80,000 clones, approximately 57% being singletons. Material: PBMCs, obtained after 12 months of ibrutinib treatment. The receptors derive from a human donor with chronic lymphocytic leukemia.

This clone was seen more than once but under ten times. The J gene is TRBJ2-3, the V gene TRBV11-3, with TRBD2 matching over 13 bases. The CDR3 sequence is 16 residues long. Germline-derived CDR1 and CDR2 are SGHNT and YENEEA. The J segment lost 1 base and the V segment lost 5 bases, leaving 3 bases of the junction unmatched. The CDR3 DNA is TGTGCCAGCAGCAACGGGACTAGCGGGGGCACAGATACGCAGTATTTT. Encoded protein: CASSNGTSGGTDTQYF.

This rearrangement joins TRBV21-1 to TRBJ2-7; the table names TRBD2, a call not compared with the DNA. TRBV21-1 is recorded as a pseudogene. This CDR3 spans 15 amino acids. CDR3 amino acids: CASSKVSTFSYEQYF. The CDR3 DNA reads as TGTGCCAGCAGCAAAGTTAGTACTTTCTCCTACGAGCAGTACTTC.

This clone was detected only a few times. J is TRBJ2-1 and V is TRBV6-5; D unresolved. Germline loops: CDR1 MNHEY, CDR2 SVGAGI. Trimming removed 5 bases from V and 4 bases from J, with 15 bases in between. This CDR3 is 15 amino acids long. The CDR3: CASSKKWEGYNEQFF. The CDR3 region has the DNA TGTGCCAGCAGTAAGAAGTGGGAAGGGTACAATGAGCAGTTCTTC.

The chain uses TRBV27 and TRBJ2-7, with 9 bases fitting TRBD1. Trimming removed 5 bases from V and 3 bases from J; junction bases left unmatched: 5. The CDR3 is 14 amino acids. The V gene's germline CDR1 is MNHEY and CDR2 SMNVEV (reference sequence). Written as DNA, the CDR3 is TGTGCCAGCAGTAAACGGGGACAGGGCTACGAGCAGTACTTC. It is translated as CASSKRGQGYEQYF.

J is TRBJ2-1 and V is TRBV4-1; 9 bases match TRBD2. Germline V CDR1 and CDR2: MGHRA, YSYEKL. With V trimmed by 3 bases and J by 9 bases, 9 bases remained unmatched. The CDR3 is made up of 15 amino acids. DNA for the CDR3: TGCGCCAGCAGCCAGATGGCGGGGGGGCCGGTTGAGCAGTTCTTC. Amino acids: CASSQMAGGPVEQFF.

The V call is TRBV6-1, the J call TRBJ1-2; D remains unclear. CDR3 size: 12 residues. Germline values: CDR1 MNHNS, CDR2 SASEGT. Trimming stripped 2 bases from V and 14 bases from J, with 15 bases between. As DNA, the CDR3 is TGTGCCAGCAGTGAATCATGGGCAGGATTGACCTTC. It yields the protein CASSESWAGLTF.

J is TRBJ2-7 and V is TRBV7-9, with TRBD1 matching 8 bases. This CDR3 region has 15 residues. CDR1 is SEHNR and CDR2 is FQNEAQ in the germline V gene (reference sequence). Trimming took 6 bases from V and 1 from J; bases not matched to a gene: 8. The CDR3 loop is CASSTPGTGSYEQYF. Here the CDR3 DNA reads TGTGCCAGCAGTACTCCCGGGACAGGTTCCTACGAGCAGTACTTC. Together with reference TRBV7-9 and TRBJ2-7, the CDR3 gives the full variable domain: DTGVSQNPRHKITKRGQNVTFRCDPISEHNRLYWYRQTLGQGPEFLTYFQNEAQLEKSRLLSDRFSAERPKGSFSTLEIQRTEQGDSAMYLCASSTPGTGSYEQYFGPGTRLTVT.

The sample holds a few counts of this clone. The J gene is TRBJ2-3, the V gene TRBV9; TRBD2 is a possible D gene (5 bases). Between the trimmed V and J ends, which lost 0 bases and 8 bases, there was a span of 7 bases. CDR3 size: 12 residues. Per the germline V gene, CDR1 is SGDLS and CDR2 is YYNGEE. CDR3 loop: CASSVDEGTQYF. The CDR3 DNA reads as TGTGCCAGCAGCGTAGATGAGGGTACGCAGTATTTT.

This clone has more than one count but fewer than ten. The rearrangement uses TRBV11-3 and TRBJ2-2; a possible D gene is TRBD1 (5 bases). The CDR3 loop spans 16 amino acids. The ends were cut back, 2 bases at V and 0 bases at J, with 10 bases in the middle. Germline lookup yields CDR1 SGHNT and CDR2 YENEEA. Here the CDR3 reads CASSLRGATNTGELFF. The CDR3, as DNA: TGTGCCAGCAGCTTACGTGGGGCTACGAACACCGGGGAGCTGTTTTTT.